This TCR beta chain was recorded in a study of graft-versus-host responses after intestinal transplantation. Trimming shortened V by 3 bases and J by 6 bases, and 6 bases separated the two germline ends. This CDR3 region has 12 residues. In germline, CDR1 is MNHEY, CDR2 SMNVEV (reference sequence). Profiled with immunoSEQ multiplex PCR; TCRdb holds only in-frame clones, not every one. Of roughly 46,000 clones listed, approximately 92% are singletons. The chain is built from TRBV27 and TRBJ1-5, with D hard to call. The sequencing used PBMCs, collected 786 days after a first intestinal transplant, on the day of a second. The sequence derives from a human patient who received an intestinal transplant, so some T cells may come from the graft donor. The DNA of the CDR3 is TGTGCCAGCAGTTTCTTAGGTCAGCCCCAGCATTTT. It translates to CASSFLGQPQHF.